A single sample is the source of the 23 T cell receptor beta chains below, sequenced in a study of CD4 T cells in relation to SARS-CoV-2 and coronaviruses. The unexposed donors gave CD4+ T cells in about 2010-2019, prior to COVID-19. TCRdb's table, derived via immunoSEQ multiplex PCR, lists solely in-frame clones and lacks some. The sample lists about 60,000 clones; over 90% were seen once. Sequenced input: naive CD4+ T cells from PBMCs. Subset in this sample: naive CD4+ T cells isolated by negative enrichment. The receptors were gathered from a human donor in good health.

This clone appeared a single time. The chain is built from TRBV18 and TRBJ1-1; 8 bases map to TRBD1. CDR3 size: 17 residues. Trimming cost V 1 base and J 0 bases; bases outside gene matches: 7. Germline-derived CDR1 and CDR2 are KGHSH and LQKENI. CDR3 in amino acids: CASSPLAGGEVNTEAFF. The CDR3 DNA is TGTGCCAGCTCACCACTTGCAGGGGGCGAGGTGAACACTGAAGCTTTCTTT.

This chain uses TRBV5-1 with TRBJ2-1; D possibly matches TRBD1 or TRBD2 (5 bases each). CDR3 length: 15 amino acids. Germline lookup yields CDR1 SGHRS and CDR2 YFSETQ. Trimming pared 6 bases from V and 6 bases from J, leaving 19 bases between. The CDR3 coding sequence is TGCGCCAGCACTCTCATGGGGGAGACCCGCAATGAGCAGTTCTTC. Amino acids: CASTLMGETRNEQFF.

This chain links TRBV7-2 with TRBJ2-7; 10 bases line up with TRBD2. CDR1 and CDR2 from the germline V gene are SGHTA and FQGNSA. The CDR3 runs to 15 residues. V dropped 6 bases and J dropped 2; count of bases not matched to a gene: 7. Written as DNA, the CDR3 is TGTGCCAGCAGTTCCGGGACTAGCGTAGCCTACGAGCAGTACTTC. Translation: CASSSGTSVAYEQYF. The variable domain in full, with the rest retrieved from reference TRBV7-2 and TRBJ2-7, is GAGVSQSPSNKVTEKGKDVELRCDPISGHTALYWYRQSLGQGLEFLIYFQGNSAPDKSGLPSDRFSAERTGGSVSTLTIQRTQQEDSAVYLCASSSGTSVAYEQYFGPGTRLTVT.

The chain's CDR3 is CASSVGLAGGSPGELFF. DNA for the CDR3: TGTGCCAGCAGCGTAGGGCTAGCGGGAGGGTCACCCGGGGAGCTGTTTTTT. The V call is TRBV9, the J call TRBJ2-2; TRBD2 matches 12 bases. Looked up from germline, CDR1 is SGDLS and CDR2 is YYNGEE. This CDR3 contains 17 residues. The ends lost 0 bases at V and 6 bases at J; junction bases unmatched: 6.

The CDR3 here is CASSISTASYEQYF. The CDR3 DNA is TGTGCCAGTAGTATATCGACAGCCTCCTACGAGCAGTACTTC. The chain combines TRBV19 with TRBJ2-7, with D possibly being TRBD1 (5 bases). CDR3 size: 14 residues. The V end lost 2 bases, the J end lost 0 bases, and 8 bases lay between the germline ends. Germline CDR1 is LNHDA and CDR2 is SQIVND (reference sequence).

The V gene is TRBV6-2 or TRBV6-3, the J gene TRBJ1-2; D may be TRBD1 (5 bases). The V gene's germline CDR1 is MNHEY and CDR2 SVGEGT. The CDR3 totals 14 residues. Trimming took off 5 bases at V and 4 bases at J, with 14 bases between the two ends. The CDR3 is CASSPTVGSYGYTF. CDR3 nucleotides: TGTGCCAGCAGTCCGACAGTGGGTAGCTATGGCTACACCTTC.

This clone was found once. V gene TRBV18 combines with J gene TRBJ2-1; 7 bases align to TRBD2. The germline gives CDR1 KGHSH, CDR2 LQKENI. The length of the CDR3 is 14 residues. V lost 3 bases and J lost 9; bases outside the gene matches: 8. This CDR3 is CASSPEGGRGEQFF. In nucleotides, the CDR3 is TGTGCCAGCTCACCGGAGGGAGGGAGAGGTGAGCAGTTCTTC.

The gene calls are TRBV5-4 and TRBJ2-2, with TRBD1 matching 7 bases. This CDR3 has 14 residues. V lost 9 bases, J lost 2 bases, and 7 bases stayed unmatched. CDR1 and CDR2 from the germline V gene are SGHNT and YYREEE (reference sequence). CDR3 amino acids: CATETGVNTGELFF. The CDR3 DNA is TGTGCCACCGAAACAGGGGTTAACACCGGGGAGCTGTTTTTT.

This clone turned up a few times. V is TRBV18 and J is TRBJ2-1; 7 bases are a match to TRBD2. The junction had 13 bases not matched to a gene; V was cut back by 1 base and J by 7 bases. This CDR3 contains 17 residues. Germline V gene sequence: CDR1 KGHSH, CDR2 LQKENI. Here the CDR3 DNA reads TGTGCCAGCTCACCACAGCCTAGCGGACACCTCGGGAATGAGCAGTTCTTC. Translated: CASSPQPSGHLGNEQFF.

The J gene is TRBJ1-1, the V gene TRBV7-9; the D gene is possibly TRBD1 (5 bases). V lost 5 bases and J lost 4, with 17 bases in between. In germline, CDR1 is SEHNR, CDR2 FQNEAQ (reference sequence). This CDR3 has 15 residues. CDR3 sequence (DNA): TGTGCCAGCAGCCTCCGGGACGGAGCCTTCACTGAAGCTTTCTTT. Translating gives CASSLRDGAFTEAFF.

The chain combines TRBV18 with TRBJ2-7; TRBD2 matches at 12 bases. Germline CDR1 and CDR2: KGHSH and LQKENI. This CDR3 has 16 residues. V lost 3 bases, J lost 6 bases, and 9 bases stayed unmatched. DNA for the CDR3: TGTGCCAGCTCACCGGAGACTAGCGGGAGTTATGGCGAGCAGTACTTC. This gives the protein CASSPETSGSYGEQYF.

The rearrangement links TRBV28 to TRBJ2-7; no firm D call. Germline V lookup: CDR1 MDHEN, CDR2 SYDVKM. V lost 6 bases and J 1 base, leaving 19 bases between the germline ends. The CDR3 contains 16 residues. The CDR3 region is CASSAVGRPVSYEQYF. The CDR3 DNA sequence: TGTGCCAGCAGCGCGGTTGGGCGACCGGTTTCCTACGAGCAGTACTTC.

The chain uses TRBV5-1 and TRBJ2-3, with 9 bases aligning to TRBD2. Germline CDR1 reads SGHRS; CDR2 reads YFSETQ. J was trimmed by 14 bases and V by 4 bases; bases with no gene match: 17. This CDR3 is built from 15 residues. The CDR3 is CASSPGSTIAGDVYF. CDR3 DNA: TGCGCCAGCAGCCCGGGGTCGACTATAGCGGGAGATGTGTATTTT.

The genes are TRBV5-4 and TRBJ2-2, with D possibly TRBD2 on 6 matching bases. Per the germline V gene, CDR1 is SGHNT and CDR2 is YYREEE (reference sequence). The CDR3 sequence is 16 residues long. Trimming removed 3 bases at V and 4 bases at J, with 16 bases between. This chain's CDR3 is CASSYPGTSRTGELFF. CDR3 coding DNA: TGTGCCAGCAGCTATCCCGGTACTAGCCGCACCGGGGAGCTGTTTTTT. The full variable domain, with the rest looked up from reference TRBV5-4 and TRBJ2-2, is ETGVTQSPTHLIKTRGQQVTLRCSSQSGHNTVSWYQQALGQGPQFIFQYYREEENGRGNFPPRFSGLQFPNYSSELNVNALELDDSALYLCASSYPGTSRTGELFFGEGSRLTVL.

V is TRBV5-4 and J is TRBJ2-7; 9 bases are shared with TRBD2. V lost 2 bases to trimming and J lost 3 bases; unmatched junction nucleotides: 6. This CDR3 comprises 15 residues. Germline V gene data show CDR1 as SGHNT and CDR2 as YYREEE (reference sequence). This CDR3 reads CASSLLAGLDYEQYF. The DNA of the CDR3 is TGTGCCAGCAGCTTACTAGCGGGCCTGGACTACGAGCAGTACTTC.

The chain recombines TRBV19 with TRBJ2-5; 10 positions agree with TRBD2. Trimming took 5 bases from V and 4 from J; bases not matched to a gene: 7. The CDR3 totals 15 residues. CDR1 and CDR2 (germline): LNHDA, SQIVND (reference sequence). In nucleotides, the CDR3 is TGTGCCAGTAGTGTAGGACTAGCGGACGTAGAGACCCAGTACTTC. This codes for CASSVGLADVETQYF.

V gene TRBV5-1 combines with J gene TRBJ2-3; TRBD1 matches 10 bases. The trim removed 4 bases at V and 7 bases at J, leaving 6 bases unmatched. The CDR3 spans 14 residues. The germline gives CDR1 SGHRS, CDR2 YFSETQ. CDR3 nucleotides: TGCGCCAGCAGCCCAACGGGACAGGGGTATACGCAGTATTTT. It translates to CASSPTGQGYTQYF.

J is TRBJ1-2 and V is TRBV28, with a weak D call TRBD1 (6 bases). From germline, CDR1 is MDHEN and CDR2 SYDVKM. Between the trimmed V and J ends, which lost 2 bases and 3 bases, there was a span of 16 bases. CDR3 size: 16 residues. The CDR3 protein is CASSLGGARNDYGYTF. Here the CDR3 DNA reads TGTGCCAGCAGTTTAGGGGGGGCGCGTAACGACTATGGCTACACCTTC.

The V call is TRBV20-1, the J call TRBJ2-5; D ambiguous. Germline-derived CDR1 and CDR2 are DFQATT and SNEGSKA (reference sequence). V shed 3 bases and J shed 2 bases, with 7 bases lying between them. The CDR3 contains 12 residues. This CDR3 is CSASRVQETQYF. The CDR3 DNA reads as TGCAGTGCTAGTAGGGTACAAGAGACCCAGTACTTC.

The V and J genes are TRBV5-4 and TRBJ2-1; 12 nucleotides agree with TRBD2. Unmatched junction bases numbered 15, after V lost 5 bases and J lost 6 bases. Germline V lookup: CDR1 SGHNT, CDR2 YYREEE (reference sequence). The CDR3 totals 18 residues. The CDR3 DNA is TGTGCCAGCAGGTTTGGCCTAGCGGGAGGGCCGTTTCGCAATGAGCAGTTCTTC. This encodes CASRFGLAGGPFRNEQFF. The full variable domain, completed using reference TRBV5-4 and TRBJ2-1, is ETGVTQSPTHLIKTRGQQVTLRCSSQSGHNTVSWYQQALGQGPQFIFQYYREEENGRGNFPPRFSGLQFPNYSSELNVNALELDDSALYLCASRFGLAGGPFRNEQFFGPGTRLTVL.

The CDR3 here is CASSQAQGRELGQETQYF. For the CDR3, the DNA is TGCGCCAGCAGCCAAGCACAGGGGAGAGAGTTAGGCCAAGAGACCCAGTACTTC. The gene calls are TRBV4-1 and TRBJ2-5; 7 positions agree with TRBD1. Germline V gene data show CDR1 as MGHRA and CDR2 as YSYEKL. The CDR3 covers 18 residues. V was clipped by 1 base and J by 1 base; unmatched bases: 12.

V usage is TRBV6-5 and J usage is TRBJ1-6; D unresolved. Trimming removed 2 bases at V and 7 bases at J, with 12 bases between. This CDR3 has 15 residues. Germline V gene sequence: CDR1 MNHEY, CDR2 SVGAGI. CDR3 sequence: CASSYNRVVNSPLHF. The DNA of the CDR3 is TGTGCCAGCAGTTACAATAGGGTCGTAAATTCACCCCTCCACTTT.

This sequence joins TRBV28 and TRBJ1-6; TRBD1 might be the D (5 bases). The germline CDR1 and CDR2 sequences are MDHEN and SYDVKM. V lost 5 bases to trimming and J lost 7 bases, with 12 bases between them. The CDR3 length is 14 residues. This CDR3 reads CASSPGQGNSPLHF. Here the CDR3 DNA reads TGTGCCAGCAGTCCCGGGCAGGGAAATTCACCCCTCCACTTT.